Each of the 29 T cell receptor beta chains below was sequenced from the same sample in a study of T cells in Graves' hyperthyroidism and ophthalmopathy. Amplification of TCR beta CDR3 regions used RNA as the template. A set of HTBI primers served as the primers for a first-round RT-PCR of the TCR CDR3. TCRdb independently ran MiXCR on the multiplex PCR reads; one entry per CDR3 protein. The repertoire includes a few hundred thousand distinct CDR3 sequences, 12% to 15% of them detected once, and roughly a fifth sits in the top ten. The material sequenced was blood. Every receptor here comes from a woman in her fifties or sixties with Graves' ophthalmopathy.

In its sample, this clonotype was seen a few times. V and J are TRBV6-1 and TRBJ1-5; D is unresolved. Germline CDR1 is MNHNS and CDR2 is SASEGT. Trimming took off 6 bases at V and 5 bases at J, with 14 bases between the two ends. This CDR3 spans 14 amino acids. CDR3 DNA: TGTGCCAGCAGGGCCCCGGGTGATTATCAGCCCCAGCATTTT. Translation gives CASRAPGDYQPQHF.

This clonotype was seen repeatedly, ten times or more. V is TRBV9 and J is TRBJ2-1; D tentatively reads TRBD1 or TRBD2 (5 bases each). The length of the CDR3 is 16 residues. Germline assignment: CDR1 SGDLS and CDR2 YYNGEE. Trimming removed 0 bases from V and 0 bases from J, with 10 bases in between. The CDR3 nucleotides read TGTGCCAGCAGCGTAGCTGCAGGGACCTCCTACAATGAGCAGTTCTTC. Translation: CASSVAAGTSYNEQFF.

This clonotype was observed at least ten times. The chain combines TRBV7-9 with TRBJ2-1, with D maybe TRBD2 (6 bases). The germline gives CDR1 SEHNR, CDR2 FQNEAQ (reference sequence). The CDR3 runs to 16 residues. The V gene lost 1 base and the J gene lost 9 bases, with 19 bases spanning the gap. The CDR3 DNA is TGTGCCAGCAGCTTAGACCGGGACTCGCTGCGTGCTGAGCAGTTCTTC. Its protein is CASSLDRDSLRAEQFF.

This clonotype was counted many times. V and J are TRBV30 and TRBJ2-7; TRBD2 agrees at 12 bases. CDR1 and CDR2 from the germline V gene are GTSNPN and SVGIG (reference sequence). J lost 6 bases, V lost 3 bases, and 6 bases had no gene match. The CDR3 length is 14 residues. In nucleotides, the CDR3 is TGTGCCTGGAGCTCCGAACTAGCGGGAGGCGAGCAGTACTTC. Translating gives CAWSSELAGGEQYF.

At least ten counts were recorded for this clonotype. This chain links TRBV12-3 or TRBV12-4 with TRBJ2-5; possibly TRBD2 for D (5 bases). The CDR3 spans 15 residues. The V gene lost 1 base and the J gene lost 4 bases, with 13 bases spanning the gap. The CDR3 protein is CASSLGAGAGETQYF. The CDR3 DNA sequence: TGTGCCAGCAGTTTAGGGGCGGGTGCGGGAGAGACCCAGTACTTC.

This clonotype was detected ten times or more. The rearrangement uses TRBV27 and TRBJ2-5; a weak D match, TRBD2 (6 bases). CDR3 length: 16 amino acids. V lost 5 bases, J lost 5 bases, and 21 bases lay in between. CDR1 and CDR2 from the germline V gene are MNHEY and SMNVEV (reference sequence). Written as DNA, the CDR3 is TGTGCCAGCAGTATCCGGGACTTTAATCGCGTGGAGACCCAGTACTTC. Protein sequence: CASSIRDFNRVETQYF.

CDR3 in DNA: TGCAGTGCTAGATTGGACTCTGGGGCCAACGTCCTGACTTTC. It is translated as CSARLDSGANVLTF. The rearrangement joins TRBV20-1 to TRBJ2-6; unclear D gene. Germline values: CDR1 DFQATT, CDR2 SNEGSKA (reference sequence). Trimming shortened V by 2 bases and J by 0 bases, and 5 bases separated the two germline ends. CDR3 length: 14 residues.

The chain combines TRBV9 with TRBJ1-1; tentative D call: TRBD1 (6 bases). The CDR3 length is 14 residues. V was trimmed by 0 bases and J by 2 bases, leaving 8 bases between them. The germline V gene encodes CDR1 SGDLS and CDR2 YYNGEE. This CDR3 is CASSVDRANTEAFF. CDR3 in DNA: TGTGCCAGCAGCGTAGACAGGGCTAACACTGAAGCTTTCTTT.

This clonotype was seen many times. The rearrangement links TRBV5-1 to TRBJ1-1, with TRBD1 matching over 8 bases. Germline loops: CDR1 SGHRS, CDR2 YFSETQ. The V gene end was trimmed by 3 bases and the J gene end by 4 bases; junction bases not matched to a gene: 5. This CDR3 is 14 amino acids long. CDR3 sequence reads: CASSWTGSVTEAFF. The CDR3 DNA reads TGCGCCAGCAGCTGGACAGGGTCTGTCACTGAAGCTTTCTTT.

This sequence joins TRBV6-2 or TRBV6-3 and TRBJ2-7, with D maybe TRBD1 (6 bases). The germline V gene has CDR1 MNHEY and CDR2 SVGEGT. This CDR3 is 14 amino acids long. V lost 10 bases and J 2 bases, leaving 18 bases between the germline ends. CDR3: CATAPDRKTYEQYF. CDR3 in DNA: TGTGCCACCGCGCCGGACAGAAAAACCTACGAGCAGTACTTC.

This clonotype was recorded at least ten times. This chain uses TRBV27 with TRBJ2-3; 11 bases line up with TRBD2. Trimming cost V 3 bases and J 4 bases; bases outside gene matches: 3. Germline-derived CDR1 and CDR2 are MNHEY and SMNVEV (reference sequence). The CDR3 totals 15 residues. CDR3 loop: CASSLTSGNADTQYF. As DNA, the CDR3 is TGTGCCAGCAGTTTGACTAGCGGGAACGCAGATACGCAGTATTTT.

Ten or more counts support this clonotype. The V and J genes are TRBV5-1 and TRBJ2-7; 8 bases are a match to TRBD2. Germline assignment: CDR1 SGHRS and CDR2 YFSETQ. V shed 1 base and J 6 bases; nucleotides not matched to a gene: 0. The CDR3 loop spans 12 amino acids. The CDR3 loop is CASSLTSGEQYF. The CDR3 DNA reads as TGCGCCAGCAGCTTGACTAGCGGCGAGCAGTACTTC. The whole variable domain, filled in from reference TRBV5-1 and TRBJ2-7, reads KAGVTQTPRYLIKTRGQQVTLSCSPISGHRSVSWYQQTPGQGLQFLFEYFSETQRNKGNFPGRFSGRQFSNSRSEMNVSTLELGDSALYLCASSLTSGEQYFGPGTRLTVT.

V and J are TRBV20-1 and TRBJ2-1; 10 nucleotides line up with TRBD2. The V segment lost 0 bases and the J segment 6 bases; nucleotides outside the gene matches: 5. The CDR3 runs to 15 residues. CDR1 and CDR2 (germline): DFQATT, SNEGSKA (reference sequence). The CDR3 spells CSARDGSGRPNEQFF. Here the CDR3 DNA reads TGCAGTGCTAGAGATGGTAGCGGGAGGCCCAATGAGCAGTTCTTC.

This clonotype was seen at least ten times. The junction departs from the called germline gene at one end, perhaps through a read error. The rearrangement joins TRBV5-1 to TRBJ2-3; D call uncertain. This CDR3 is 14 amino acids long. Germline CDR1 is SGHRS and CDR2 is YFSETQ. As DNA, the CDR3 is TGCGCCAGCAGCCTCCGTCGTAGCACAGATACGCGGTATTTT. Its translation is CASSLRRSTDTRYF.

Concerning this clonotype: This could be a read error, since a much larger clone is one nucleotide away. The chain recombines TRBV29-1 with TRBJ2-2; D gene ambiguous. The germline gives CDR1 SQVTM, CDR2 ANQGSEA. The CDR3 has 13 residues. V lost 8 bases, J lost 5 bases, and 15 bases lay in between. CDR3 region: CSLELERTGELFF. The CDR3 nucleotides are TGCAGCCTCGAGCTCGAGCGTACCGGGGAGCTGTTTTTT.

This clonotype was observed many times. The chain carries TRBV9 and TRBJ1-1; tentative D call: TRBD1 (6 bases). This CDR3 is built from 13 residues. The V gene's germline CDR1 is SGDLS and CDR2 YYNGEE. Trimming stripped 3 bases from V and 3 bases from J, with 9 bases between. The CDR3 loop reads CASSDNRDTEAFF. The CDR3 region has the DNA TGTGCCAGCAGCGATAACAGGGACACTGAAGCTTTCTTT.

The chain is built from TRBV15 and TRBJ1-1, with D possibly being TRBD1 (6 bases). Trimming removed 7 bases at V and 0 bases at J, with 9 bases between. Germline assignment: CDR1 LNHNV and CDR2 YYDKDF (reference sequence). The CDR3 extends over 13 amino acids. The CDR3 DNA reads TGTGCCACCACGGACAGAATGAACACTGAAGCTTTCTTT. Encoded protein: CATTDRMNTEAFF. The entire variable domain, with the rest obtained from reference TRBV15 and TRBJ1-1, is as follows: DAMVIQNPRYQVTQFGKPVTLSCSQTLNHNVMYWYQQKSSQAPKLLFHYYDKDFNNEADTPDNFQSRRPNTSFCFLDIRSPGLGDTAMYLCATTDRMNTEAFFGQGTRLTVV.

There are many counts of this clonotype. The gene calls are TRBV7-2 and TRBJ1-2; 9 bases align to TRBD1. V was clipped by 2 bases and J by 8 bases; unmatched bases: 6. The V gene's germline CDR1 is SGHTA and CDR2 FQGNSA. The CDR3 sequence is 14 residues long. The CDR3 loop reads CASSLTGTGYGYTF. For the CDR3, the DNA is TGTGCCAGCAGCTTAACAGGGACAGGGTACGGCTACACCTTC. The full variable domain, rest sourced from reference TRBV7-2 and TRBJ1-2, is GAGVSQSPSNKVTEKGKDVELRCDPISGHTALYWYRQSLGQGLEFLIYFQGNSAPDKSGLPSDRFSAERTGGSVSTLTIQRTQQEDSAVYLCASSLTGTGYGYTFGSGTRLTVV.

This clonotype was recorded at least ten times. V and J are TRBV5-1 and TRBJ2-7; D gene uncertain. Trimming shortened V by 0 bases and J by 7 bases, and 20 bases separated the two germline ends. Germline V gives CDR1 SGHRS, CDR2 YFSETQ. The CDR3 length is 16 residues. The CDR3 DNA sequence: TGCGCCAGCAGCTTGGGAGGCCTGCCTTCCACCTGGGAGCAGTACTTC. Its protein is CASSLGGLPSTWEQYF.

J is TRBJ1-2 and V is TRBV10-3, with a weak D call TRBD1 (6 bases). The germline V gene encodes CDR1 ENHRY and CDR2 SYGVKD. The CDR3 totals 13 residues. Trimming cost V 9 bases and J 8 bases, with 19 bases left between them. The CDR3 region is CAMAPPGAGGYTF. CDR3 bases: TGTGCCATGGCGCCCCCGGGGGCGGGAGGCTACACCTTC.

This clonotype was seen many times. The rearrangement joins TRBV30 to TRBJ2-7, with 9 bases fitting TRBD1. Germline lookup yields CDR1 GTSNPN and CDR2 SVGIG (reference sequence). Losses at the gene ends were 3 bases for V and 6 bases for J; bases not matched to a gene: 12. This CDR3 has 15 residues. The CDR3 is CAWRPPGQGTREQYF. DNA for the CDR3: TGTGCCTGGAGACCGCCGGGACAGGGTACCCGCGAGCAGTACTTC.

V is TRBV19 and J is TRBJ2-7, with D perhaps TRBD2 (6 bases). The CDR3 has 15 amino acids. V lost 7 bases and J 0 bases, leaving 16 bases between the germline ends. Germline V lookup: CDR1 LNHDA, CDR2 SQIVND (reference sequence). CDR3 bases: TGTGCCAGTACCCCGGGACTCTCGAGCTCCTACGAGCAGTACTTC. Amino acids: CASTPGLSSSYEQYF.

The CDR3 DNA reads as TGTGCCAGCAGCCTCCGGGACAGGGCATTTACCGGGGAGCTGTTTTTT. Its translation: CASSLRDRAFTGELFF. The chain is built from TRBV11-2 and TRBJ2-2; 9 positions match TRBD1. The CDR3 totals 16 residues. With 5 bases clipped from V and 5 bases from J, the junction kept 9 bases outside the gene matches. CDR1 is SGHAT and CDR2 is FQNNGV in the germline V gene. Combining the CDR3 with reference TRBV11-2 and TRBJ2-2 gives the whole variable domain EAGVAQSPRYKIIEKRQSVAFWCNPISGHATLYWYQQILGQGPKLLIQFQNNGVVDDSQLPKDRFSAERLKGVDSTLKIQPAKLEDSAVYLCASSLRDRAFTGELFFGEGSRLTVL.

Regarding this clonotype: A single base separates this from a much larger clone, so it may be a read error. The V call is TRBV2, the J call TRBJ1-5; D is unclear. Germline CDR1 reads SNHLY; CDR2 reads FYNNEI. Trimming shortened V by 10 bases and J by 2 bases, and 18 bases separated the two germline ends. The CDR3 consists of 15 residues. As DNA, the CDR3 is TGTGCCACCGCCAAAGGAGAGGGTGGCAATCAGCCCCAGCATTTT. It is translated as CATAKGEGGNQPQHF.

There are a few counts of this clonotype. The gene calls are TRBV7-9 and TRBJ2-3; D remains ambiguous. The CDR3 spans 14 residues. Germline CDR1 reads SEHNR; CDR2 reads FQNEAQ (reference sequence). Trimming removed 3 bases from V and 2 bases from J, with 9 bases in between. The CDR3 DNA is TGTGCCAGCAGCTTGGGCGCCTACACAGATACGCAGTATTTT. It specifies CASSLGAYTDTQYF.

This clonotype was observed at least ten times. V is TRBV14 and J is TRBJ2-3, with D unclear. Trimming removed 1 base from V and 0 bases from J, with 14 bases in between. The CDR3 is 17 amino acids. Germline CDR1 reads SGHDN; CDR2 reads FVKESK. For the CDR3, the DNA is TGTGCCAGCAGCCAAGTCTGGGCACCAAGCAGCACAGATACGCAGTATTTT. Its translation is CASSQVWAPSSTDTQYF.

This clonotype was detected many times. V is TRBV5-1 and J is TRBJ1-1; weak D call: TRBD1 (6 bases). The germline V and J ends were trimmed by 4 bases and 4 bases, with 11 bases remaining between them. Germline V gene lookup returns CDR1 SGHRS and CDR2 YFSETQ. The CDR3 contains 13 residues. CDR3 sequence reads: CASSGQHGTEAFF. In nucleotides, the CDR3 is TGCGCCAGCAGCGGACAGCATGGCACTGAAGCTTTCTTT.

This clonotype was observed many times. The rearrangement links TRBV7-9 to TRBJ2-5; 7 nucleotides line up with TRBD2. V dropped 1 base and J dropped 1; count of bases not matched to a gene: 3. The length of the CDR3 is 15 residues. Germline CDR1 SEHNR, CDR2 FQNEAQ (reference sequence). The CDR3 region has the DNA TGTGCCAGCAGCTTAGTGGCGGGGGTCCAAGAGACCCAGTACTTC. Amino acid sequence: CASSLVAGVQETQYF.

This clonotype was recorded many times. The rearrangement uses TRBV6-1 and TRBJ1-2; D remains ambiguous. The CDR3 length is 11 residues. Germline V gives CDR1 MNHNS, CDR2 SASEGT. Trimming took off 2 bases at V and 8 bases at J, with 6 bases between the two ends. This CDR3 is CASSELGGYTF. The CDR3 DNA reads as TGTGCCAGCAGTGAACTAGGCGGCTACACCTTC.